The 29 T cell receptor beta chains listed next were all sequenced from one sample in a study of high-grade serous ovarian cancer treatment subgroups. Tumor tissue was taken before any definitive surgery or chemotherapy was given. Sequencing was performed with immunoSEQ multiplex PCR; in TCRdb, only in-frame clones are kept and a portion is missing. Among more than 35,000 clones listed, about 80% were seen once. Sequencing was performed on tumor tissue. All receptors derive from a human donor with high-grade serous ovarian cancer.

This sequence joins TRBV7-2 and TRBJ2-5; D unresolved. This CDR3 has 13 amino acids. Trimming pared 2 bases from V and 1 base from J, leaving 5 bases between. Germline V gene lookup returns CDR1 SGHTA and CDR2 FQGNSA. CDR3 region: CASSLMAQETQYF. The CDR3 region has the DNA TGTGCCAGCAGCTTAATGGCCCAAGAGACCCAGTACTTC. The entire variable domain, with the rest obtained from reference TRBV7-2 and TRBJ2-5, is as follows: GAGVSQSPSNKVTEKGKDVELRCDPISGHTALYWYRQSLGQGLEFLIYFQGNSAPDKSGLPSDRFSAERTGGSVSTLTIQRTQQEDSAVYLCASSLMAQETQYFGPGTRLLVL.

The chain employs TRBV27 and TRBJ1-4; TRBD1 might be the D (5 bases). Trimming stripped 2 bases from V and 2 bases from J, with 15 bases between. CDR3 size: 17 residues. CDR1 is MNHEY, CDR2 SMNVEV, per germline (reference sequence). The CDR3 nucleotides read TGTGCCAGCAGTTTAAGGGCCTCGGCAGGGACTAATGAAAAACTGTTTTTT. Translating gives CASSLRASAGTNEKLFF. The full variable domain, rest sourced from reference TRBV27 and TRBJ1-4, is EAQVTQNPRYLITVTGKKLTVTCSQNMNHEYMSWYRQDPGLGLRQIYYSMNVEVTDKGDVPEGYKVSRKEKRNFPLILESPSPNQTSLYFCASSLRASAGTNEKLFFGSGTQLSVL.

This clone ranks as medium-sized. The chain employs TRBV28 and TRBJ1-5; perhaps TRBD1 as D (5 bases). Trimming stripped 8 bases from V and 1 base from J, with 12 bases between. CDR1 is MDHEN, CDR2 SYDVKM, per germline. The CDR3 loop spans 14 amino acids. The CDR3 coding sequence is TGTGCCAGCGGAAGACAGTCCAGCAATCAGCCCCAGCATTTT. Encoded protein: CASGRQSSNQPQHF.

V and J are TRBV7-2 and TRBJ2-2; D may be TRBD2 (6 bases). Germline assignment: CDR1 SGHTA and CDR2 FQGNSA. V lost 5 bases and J lost 4, with 17 bases in between. The CDR3 is 16 residues long. The CDR3 DNA reads as TGTGCCAGCAGCCCAGCCCCGGGGGTGCTCACCGGGGAGCTGTTTTTT. This gives the protein CASSPAPGVLTGELFF. Using reference TRBV7-2 and TRBJ2-2 for the parts outside the CDR3, the full variable domain is GAGVSQSPSNKVTEKGKDVELRCDPISGHTALYWYRQSLGQGLEFLIYFQGNSAPDKSGLPSDRFSAERTGGSVSTLTIQRTQQEDSAVYLCASSPAPGVLTGELFFGEGSRLTVL.

This chain joins TRBV4-3 and TRBJ2-5, with 8 bases aligning to TRBD1. The tail of the sequence fits TRBJ2-7 better, so the J call may be wrong. The CDR3 is 13 residues long. CDR1 is LGHNA, CDR2 YSLEER, per germline. The CDR3 bases are TGCGCCAGCAGCCAAGCAGGGGGCGACGAGCAGTACTTC. It codes for CASSQAGGDEQYF.

The V gene is TRBV29-1, the J gene TRBJ2-3; a possible D gene is TRBD1 (6 bases). The CDR3 is 13 residues long. V gave up 7 bases and J gave up 6 bases, with 17 bases separating them. Per the germline V gene, CDR1 is SQVTM and CDR2 is ANQGSEA. The chain's CDR3 is CSAQTVRGDTQYF. CDR3 in DNA: TGCAGCGCCCAAACAGTCAGGGGTGATACGCAGTATTTT.

V is TRBV6-5 and J is TRBJ1-3; TRBD1 is a possible D gene (5 bases). Trimming cost V 2 bases and J 0 bases, with 8 bases left between them. Germline V gives CDR1 MNHEY, CDR2 SVGAGI. CDR3 length: 15 amino acids. The CDR3: CASSYHRPSGNTIYF. Here the CDR3 DNA reads TGTGCCAGCAGTTACCACAGGCCCTCTGGAAACACCATATATTTT.

The chain links TRBV30 to TRBJ2-3; no definite D call. The CDR3 is made up of 14 amino acids. Germline V gene data show CDR1 as GTSNPN and CDR2 as SVGIG (reference sequence). V gave up 5 bases and J gave up 0 bases, with 12 bases separating them. The CDR3 sequence: CAWARRHSTDTQYF. The CDR3 DNA reads TGTGCCTGGGCCCGAAGGCACAGCACAGATACGCAGTATTTT.

The rearrangement joins TRBV28 to TRBJ2-5, with a possible D match to TRBD2 (6 bases). Germline V gene data show CDR1 as MDHEN and CDR2 as SYDVKM. The CDR3 spans 13 residues. V gave up 3 bases and J gave up 7 bases, with 12 bases separating them. The CDR3 sequence: CASSLGGARTQYF. The CDR3, as DNA: TGTGCCAGCAGTTTGGGGGGAGCGCGGACCCAGTACTTC.

V and J are TRBV19 and TRBJ2-1; D is tentatively TRBD1 or TRBD2 (5 bases each). This CDR3 contains 16 residues. V lost 3 bases and J lost 9, with 21 bases in between. Per germline, CDR1 LNHDA and CDR2 SQIVND (reference sequence). The DNA of the CDR3 is TGTGCCAGTAGTATGGTGTCGGGACCGCACTGGGGTGAGCAGTTCTTC. As protein: CASSMVSGPHWGEQFF.

The table lists this clone with a count of one. V gene TRBV12-5 combines with J gene TRBJ2-2, with 8 nucleotides matching TRBD1. The CDR3 has 20 residues. Germline CDR1 LGHNT, CDR2 FRNRAP. The junction had 19 bases not matched to a gene; V was cut back by 3 bases and J by 4 bases. The CDR3 DNA sequence: TGTGCTAGTGGTTTATTCGTCTGGCAGGGGGCCAGATTTGGCACCGGGGAGCTGTTTTTT. Translating it yields CASGLFVWQGARFGTGELFF.

In DNA form, the CDR3 reads TGTGCCAGCAGCGTAGTCGGGAGAGGCTACAATGAGCAGTTCTTC. Protein product: CASSVVGRGYNEQFF. The rearrangement links TRBV9 to TRBJ2-1, with D possibly being TRBD2 (6 bases). Trimming pared 0 bases from V and 3 bases from J, leaving 10 bases between. The germline gives CDR1 SGDLS, CDR2 YYNGEE. The CDR3 consists of 15 residues.

The V and J genes are TRBV6-4 and TRBJ1-1, with D tentatively TRBD1 (5 bases). With 2 bases removed from V and 5 bases from J, the gap between germline ends came to 12 bases. The CDR3 totals 14 residues. Germline V CDR1 and CDR2: MRHNA, SNTAGT. The CDR3 protein is CASSDMGPKTEAFF. CDR3 nucleotides: TGTGCCAGCAGTGACATGGGACCCAAGACTGAAGCTTTCTTT.

This chain connects TRBV7-3 to TRBJ2-5; 8 bases map to TRBD2. Germline V lookup: CDR1 SGHTA, CDR2 FQGTGA. V lost 4 bases to trimming and J lost 3 bases; unmatched junction nucleotides: 4. This CDR3 is 14 amino acids long. The CDR3 protein is CASSSGGGKETQYF. In DNA form, the CDR3 reads TGTGCCAGCAGCTCCGGGGGGGGAAAAGAGACCCAGTACTTC.

The chain has TRBV7-2 and TRBJ2-7; no clear D gene. V was cut by 5 bases and J by 9 bases, with 20 bases left in between. The CDR3 totals 14 residues. CDR1 and CDR2 from the germline V gene are SGHTA and FQGNSA. CDR3 protein: CASSPAGPLLGQYF. CDR3 coding DNA: TGTGCCAGCAGCCCGGCCGGACCCCTTTTGGGGCAGTACTTC.

The rearrangement uses TRBV5-4 and TRBJ2-2; D is perhaps TRBD2 (7 bases). The CDR3 length is 17 residues. V was shortened by 4 bases and J by 1 base, with 17 bases between the two germline ends. Germline lookup yields CDR1 SGHNT and CDR2 YYREEE (reference sequence). The CDR3 spells CASSPPSGGKNTGELFF. CDR3 nucleotide sequence: TGTGCCAGCAGCCCCCCTTCGGGGGGCAAGAACACCGGGGAGCTGTTTTTT.

This sequence joins TRBV10-3 and TRBJ2-7; TRBD1 aligns across 8 bases. This CDR3 has 12 amino acids. Trimming cost V 10 bases and J 2 bases; bases outside gene matches: 4. Germline CDR1 ENHRY, CDR2 SYGVKD. The CDR3 nucleotides read TGTGCCACCCAGGACAGGGCCTACGAGCAGTACTTC. Translated, it gives CATQDRAYEQYF.

The genes are TRBV4-2 and TRBJ1-2, with TRBD1 identical over 9 bases. The length of the CDR3 is 16 residues. The germline V gene has CDR1 LGHNA and CDR2 YNFKEQ. V gave up 3 bases and J gave up 4 bases; unmatched junction bases: 9. The DNA for the CDR3 is TGTGCCAGCAGCCAGGCCGGGACAGGGCTGAGCTATGGCTACACCTTC. It translates to CASSQAGTGLSYGYTF.

The gene calls are TRBV28 and TRBJ2-1, with a possible D match to TRBD1 (5 bases). Trimming left V 5 bases short and J 6 bases short, with 14 bases between. CDR1 and CDR2 from the germline V gene are MDHEN and SYDVKM. The CDR3 covers 14 residues. CDR3 sequence: CASSGAMTANEQFF. The CDR3 DNA follows: TGTGCCAGCAGTGGGGCCATGACGGCCAATGAGCAGTTCTTC.

The chain carries TRBV5-1 and TRBJ2-7; D remains unclear. The CDR3 contains 15 residues. The V gene's germline CDR1 is SGHRS and CDR2 YFSETQ. V was clipped by 0 bases and J by 0 bases, with 10 bases between them. The CDR3, as DNA: TGCGCCAGCAGCTTGGATTCGGACCTCTCCTACGAGCAGTACTTC. Translation gives CASSLDSDLSYEQYF. Based on the CDR3 plus reference TRBV5-1 and TRBJ2-7, the full variable domain is KAGVTQTPRYLIKTRGQQVTLSCSPISGHRSVSWYQQTPGQGLQFLFEYFSETQRNKGNFPGRFSGRQFSNSRSEMNVSTLELGDSALYLCASSLDSDLSYEQYFGPGTRLTVT.

V is TRBV7-3 and J is TRBJ2-5; 7 nucleotides line up with TRBD1. J was trimmed by 5 bases and V by 5 bases; bases with no gene match: 8. Germline assignment: CDR1 SGHTA and CDR2 FQGTGA. This CDR3 is 14 amino acids long. The CDR3 nucleotides are TGTGCCAGCAGCCCGAGACAGGGCTGGGAGACCCAGTACTTC. Translation gives CASSPRQGWETQYF.

V gene TRBV7-8 combines with J gene TRBJ2-1; 8 bases are a match to TRBD2. Germline CDR1 is SGHVS and CDR2 is FQNEAQ. Germline trimming cut 4 bases from V and 13 bases from J; bases unmatched to any gene: 9. The CDR3 loop spans 13 amino acids. The CDR3 sequence: CASSSGTRGTQFF. CDR3 in DNA: TGTGCCAGCAGCTCCGGGACTAGGGGTACCCAGTTCTTC.

V is TRBV28 and J is TRBJ1-4; TRBD1 might be the D (5 bases). Per the germline V gene, CDR1 is MDHEN and CDR2 is SYDVKM. With 4 bases removed from V and 0 bases from J, the gap between germline ends came to 9 bases. The CDR3 is 15 amino acids. The CDR3 protein is CASSSGQATNEKLFF. CDR3 nucleotides: TGTGCCAGCAGTTCAGGACAAGCAACTAATGAAAAACTGTTTTTT.

The rearrangement joins TRBV4-2 to TRBJ1-2, with D maybe TRBD1 (5 bases). There are 16 residues in the CDR3. The V end lost 1 base, the J end lost 2 bases, and 14 bases lay between the germline ends. Germline CDR1 LGHNA, CDR2 YNFKEQ. CDR3 protein: CASSQVGEAANYGYTF. Written as DNA, the CDR3 is TGTGCCAGCAGCCAAGTGGGGGAGGCAGCAAACTATGGCTACACCTTC.

Only one count was recorded for this clone. J is TRBJ2-3 and V is TRBV10-2; D gene unclear. Trimming left V 4 bases short and J 0 bases short, with 5 bases between. Germline lookup yields CDR1 WSHSY and CDR2 SAAADI. The CDR3 sequence is 13 residues long. The DNA of the CDR3 is TGCGCCAGCAGTGCCCTGAGCACAGATACGCAGTATTTT. As protein: CASSALSTDTQYF.

The V and J genes are TRBV5-5 and TRBJ2-5; D is undetermined. Deletions cut 1 base from V and 4 bases from J, with 2 bases between. This CDR3 has 11 amino acids. Germline CDR1 is SGHKS and CDR2 is YYEKEE (reference sequence). For the CDR3, the DNA is TGTGCCAGCAGCTTGAGAGAGACCCAGTACTTC. Encoded protein: CASSLRETQYF.

This chain connects TRBV25-1 to TRBJ2-1; D is ambiguous. V was shortened by 6 bases and J by 6 bases, with 21 bases between the two germline ends. From germline, CDR1 is MGHDK and CDR2 SYGVNS. The CDR3 loop spans 16 amino acids. CDR3 sequence: CASSPRVGLGSNEQFF. The CDR3 nucleotides are TGTGCCAGCAGCCCAAGGGTAGGGCTAGGAAGCAATGAGCAGTTCTTC.

J is TRBJ2-1 and V is TRBV11-3; the D gene is possibly TRBD2 (5 bases). Looked up from germline, CDR1 is SGHNT and CDR2 is YENEEA. Trimming removed 5 bases at V and 0 bases at J, with 17 bases between. The CDR3 is 17 amino acids. CDR3 sequence (DNA): TGTGCCAGCAGCCCAACGGAGGCGACCCCCTCCTACAATGAGCAGTTCTTC. Its translation is CASSPTEATPSYNEQFF.

This chain joins TRBV14 and TRBJ2-7, with D maybe TRBD2 (6 bases). Germline CDR1 and CDR2: SGHDN and FVKESK. V was pared by 1 base and J by 6 bases, with 13 bases between. This CDR3 is built from 14 residues. CDR3 in DNA: TGTGCCAGCAGCCAAGTTCGGGGGAATCGCGAGCAGTACTTC. Encoded protein: CASSQVRGNREQYF.